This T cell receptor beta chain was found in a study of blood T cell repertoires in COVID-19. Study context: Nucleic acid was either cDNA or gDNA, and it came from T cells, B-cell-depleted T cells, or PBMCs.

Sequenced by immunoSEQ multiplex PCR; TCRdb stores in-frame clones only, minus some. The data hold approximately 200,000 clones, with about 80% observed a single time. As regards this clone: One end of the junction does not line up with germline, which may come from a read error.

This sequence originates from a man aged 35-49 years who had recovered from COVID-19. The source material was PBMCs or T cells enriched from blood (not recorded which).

CDR3: CASIEGGSKDTQYF. Written as DNA, the CDR3 is TGTGCCAGCATAGAGGGGGGGAGCAAAGATACGCAGTATTTT. The chain joins TRBV28 to TRBJ2-3; tentatively, D is TRBD2 (7 bases). The CDR3 is 14 amino acids. In germline, CDR1 is MDHEN, CDR2 SYDVKM.